This T cell receptor beta chain was retrieved from a study of technical replicates of blood from a few donors. Sequencing was performed with immunoSEQ multiplex PCR; in TCRdb, only in-frame clones are kept and a portion is missing. The sample has 7,500 or so clones, almost 97% seen once. The sample holds one count of this clone. The TCR originated in a human donor in good health. Sequenced material: PBMCs.

DNA for the CDR3: TGTGCCTGCCGCCGGGGGAACACTGAAGCTTTCTTT. It codes for CACRRGNTEAFF. This chain links TRBV30 with TRBJ1-1; D gene ambiguous. Germline CDR1 reads GTSNPN; CDR2 reads SVGIG (reference sequence). Trimming shortened V by 6 bases and J by 1 base, and 9 bases separated the two germline ends. There are 12 residues in the CDR3.